This T cell receptor (beta chain) came from a study of blood T cell repertoires in COVID-19. Profiled with immunoSEQ multiplex PCR; TCRdb holds only in-frame clones, not every one. The sample records about 21,000 clones, 89% being singletons. The CDR3 runs to 15 residues. Per the germline V gene, CDR1 is KGHSH and CDR2 is LQKENI. Trimming at V came to 2 bases and at J to 6 bases, leaving 3 bases not matched to a gene. V gene TRBV18 combines with J gene TRBJ1-6; 8 positions agree with TRBD1. The receptor was isolated from a human donor with active COVID-19. The donor label of this sample is uncertain. Sequenced input: peripheral blood. CDR3 bases: TGTGCCAGCTCACCAGGGGACAGGTTTAATTCACCCCTCCACTTT. Translated, it gives CASSPGDRFNSPLHF.